The following is a T cell receptor (beta chain) sequence with its context. Trimming cost V 4 bases and J 6 bases, with 14 bases left between them. Germline V gene data show CDR1 as SGHNT and CDR2 as YYREEE (reference sequence). This CDR3 contains 13 residues. The assay was immunoSEQ multiplex PCR, and TCRdb's table has in-frame clones only and misses some. The sample yields approximately 330,000 clones, around 90% seen once. This specimen belongs to a study of blood T cell repertoires in COVID-19. Overall study: Samples of COVID-19 (acute and convalescent) were obtained from the United States, Italy and Spain. T cells, B-cell-depleted T cells, or PBMCs supplied cDNA or gDNA.

Enrollment of patients from Seattle took place during active infection, with longitudinal follow-up. Sequencing was carried out using peripheral blood. This chain links TRBV5-4 with TRBJ2-7, with D perhaps matching TRBD1 (5 bases). The sequence derives from a woman between 35 and 50 years old with COVID-19, enrolled during active disease. Here the CDR3 reads CASSTDMWGEQYF. The CDR3 coding sequence is TGTGCCAGCAGCACGGACATGTGGGGCGAGCAGTACTTC.